Presented here are 24 T cell receptor beta chains from one specimen sequenced in a study of naive and memory T cell subsets. Both TRBC1 and TRBC2 were covered by a beta constant-region primer of two equimolar oligonucleotides. TCRdb re-called the UMI-ligation and nested PCR reads with MiXCR, one entry per CDR3 protein. The sample has some 83,000 distinct CDR3 sequences, 13% seen once. Material for sequencing was central memory CD4+ T cells from blood. The receptors come from a human donor in good health.

This clonotype showed up just a few times. DNA for the CDR3: TGCGCCAGCAGCTTGACCAACCAAGTAGGGGGCGCAGCTGAAGCTTTCTTT. This codes for CASSLTNQVGGAAEAFF. The V call is TRBV5-1, the J call TRBJ1-1; 7 bases map to TRBD1. V lost 1 base to trimming and J lost 6 bases; unmatched junction nucleotides: 15. CDR3 size: 17 residues. Germline values: CDR1 SGHRS, CDR2 YFSETQ.

V is TRBV6-6 and J is TRBJ1-5, with D hard to call. Germline lookup yields CDR1 MNHNY and CDR2 SVGAGI (reference sequence). This CDR3 is 13 amino acids long. V lost 6 bases and J lost 0, with 6 bases in between. The CDR3 DNA follows: TGTGCCAGCAGCCAGAATAGCAATCAGCCCCAGCATTTT. It is translated as CASSQNSNQPQHF.

V usage is TRBV5-5 and J usage is TRBJ2-2; TRBD2 agrees at 7 bases. The CDR3 has 16 residues. Germline assignment: CDR1 SGHKS and CDR2 YYEKEE (reference sequence). J was trimmed by 1 base and V by 3 bases; bases with no gene match: 6. CDR3 coding DNA: TGTGCCAGCAGCTCGCGAGCGGGGTGGAACACCGGGGAGCTGTTTTTT. It codes for CASSSRAGWNTGELFF. Full variable domain (rest looked up from reference TRBV5-5 and TRBJ2-2): DAGVTQSPTHLIKTRGQQVTLRCSPISGHKSVSWYQQVLGQGPQFIFQYYEKEERGRGNFPDRFSARQFPNYSSELNVNALLLGDSALYLCASSSRAGWNTGELFFGEGSRLTVL.

This clonotype has just a few counts. This CDR3 is CASTLSGQMSSGANVLTF. The CDR3 coding sequence is TGTGCCAGCACCCTGTCCGGACAGATGAGCTCTGGGGCCAACGTCCTGACTTTC. The V gene is TRBV7-2, the J gene TRBJ2-6; D possibly corresponds to TRBD1 (6 bases). The V and J ends lost 7 bases and 0 bases respectively, with 19 bases between them. CDR3 length: 18 amino acids. Germline CDR1 SGHTA, CDR2 FQGNSA.

This clonotype was detected many times. A much larger clone is a single base away; this may be a read error. V is TRBV20-1 and J is TRBJ2-1; 8 nucleotides line up with TRBD2. Germline V gene data show CDR1 as DFQATT and CDR2 as SNEGSKA (reference sequence). The CDR3 length is 11 residues. After removal of 3 bases from V and 10 bases from J, the junction contained 2 bases not matched to a gene. The CDR3 loop reads CSASSGTEQFF. The CDR3 DNA reads TGCAGTGCTAGTAGCGGGACGGAGCAGTTCTTC.

The J gene is TRBJ2-1, the V gene TRBV5-1; D is possibly TRBD2 (5 bases). The CDR3 has 13 amino acids. Germline CDR1 is SGHRS and CDR2 is YFSETQ. Trimming removed 4 bases from V and 8 bases from J, with 13 bases in between. Here the CDR3 reads CASSNRGWDEQFF. In nucleotides, the CDR3 is TGCGCCAGCAGCAATCGGGGTTGGGATGAGCAGTTCTTC. Looking up the rest from reference TRBV5-1 and TRBJ2-1 gives the full variable domain: KAGVTQTPRYLIKTRGQQVTLSCSPISGHRSVSWYQQTPGQGLQFLFEYFSETQRNKGNFPGRFSGRQFSNSRSEMNVSTLELGDSALYLCASSNRGWDEQFFGPGTRLTVL.

There are a few counts of this clonotype. This rearrangement joins TRBV10-3 to TRBJ1-6; D not certain. Per germline, CDR1 ENHRY and CDR2 SYGVKD. The V and J ends lost 10 bases and 7 bases respectively, with 14 bases between them. The CDR3 has 13 amino acids. The chain's CDR3 is CATHGPANSPLHF. In DNA form, the CDR3 reads TGTGCCACACACGGACCGGCCAATTCACCCCTCCACTTT.

V is TRBV10-3 and J is TRBJ1-5, with 8 bases fitting TRBD1. J gave up 1 base and V 10 bases, and 6 bases lay outside the gene matches. The CDR3 covers 14 residues. Germline V gene data show CDR1 as ENHRY and CDR2 as SYGVKD. CDR3 DNA sequence: TGTGCCAACGGACAGGGAGGGAGCAATCAGCCCCAGCATTTT. The encoded protein is CANGQGGSNQPQHF.

V usage is TRBV7-2 and J usage is TRBJ1-1; 10 bases align to TRBD1. The CDR3 length is 18 residues. After removal of 2 bases from V and 0 bases from J, the junction contained 9 bases not matched to a gene. The germline CDR1 and CDR2 sequences are SGHTA and FQGNSA. The CDR3 here is CASSLRTGGPKMNTEAFF. In DNA, the CDR3 is TGTGCCAGCAGCTTACGGACAGGGGGGCCAAAAATGAACACTGAAGCTTTCTTT.

This sequence joins TRBV6-1 and TRBJ2-2, with TRBD1 identical over 7 bases. The length of the CDR3 is 14 residues. The germline V gene encodes CDR1 MNHNS and CDR2 SASEGT. V was pared by 7 bases and J by 4 bases, with 6 bases of the junction left unmatched. The DNA for the CDR3 is TGTGCCAGCAAAAACAGGGGATGCACCGGGGAGCTGTTTTTT. This gives the protein CASKNRGCTGELFF.

The chain combines TRBV12-3 or TRBV12-4 with TRBJ2-2; 10 nucleotides align to TRBD2. The CDR3 is 15 residues long. The trim removed 4 bases at V and 2 bases at J, leaving 1 base unmatched. CDR3 loop: CASSSSGRNTGELFF. Written as DNA, the CDR3 is TGTGCCAGCAGTTCTAGCGGGAGAAACACCGGGGAGCTGTTTTTT.

The chain's CDR3 is CASSERLAGTDTQYF. In DNA, the CDR3 is TGTGCCAGCAGTGAAAGGCTAGCGGGCACAGATACGCAGTATTTT. The chain combines TRBV2 with TRBJ2-3; 7 positions agree with TRBD2. This CDR3 spans 15 amino acids. The J segment lost 1 base and the V segment lost 2 bases, leaving 3 bases of the junction unmatched. Germline CDR1 SNHLY, CDR2 FYNNEI.

In this sample, this clonotype turned up a few times. The chain recombines TRBV20-1 with TRBJ1-5, with 7 nucleotides matching TRBD1. The CDR3 consists of 13 residues. Trimming removed 4 bases from V and 5 bases from J; junction bases left unmatched: 5. CDR1 is DFQATT, CDR2 SNEGSKA, per germline (reference sequence). CDR3 DNA: TGCAGTGCTACTCGACAGGGTGATCAGCCCCAGCATTTT. Translation gives CSATRQGDQPQHF.

In its sample, this clonotype was seen many times. This rearrangement joins TRBV29-1 to TRBJ2-5, with 9 bases fitting TRBD1. Trimming took 6 bases from V and 5 from J; bases not matched to a gene: 4. The CDR3 totals 12 residues. From germline, CDR1 is SQVTM and CDR2 ANQGSEA. The CDR3 loop is CSVVTGGETQYF. The CDR3 bases are TGCAGCGTAGTGACAGGGGGGGAGACCCAGTACTTC.

The chain carries TRBV20-1 and TRBJ2-7; D is ambiguous. The CDR3 covers 15 residues. The V and J ends lost 1 base and 2 bases respectively, with 15 bases between them. Germline CDR1 DFQATT, CDR2 SNEGSKA (reference sequence). CDR3 residues: CSARVFGRPTYEQYF. In DNA, the CDR3 is TGCAGTGCTAGAGTTTTCGGGCGCCCGACCTACGAGCAGTACTTC.

In its sample, this clonotype was seen many times. This chain uses TRBV4-3 with TRBJ2-5; the D is unclear. The V end lost 4 bases, the J end lost 7 bases, and 19 bases lay between the germline ends. The CDR3 is 15 residues long. Germline V CDR1 and CDR2: LGHNA, YSLEER. This CDR3 reads CASSPTLTGRATQYF. CDR3 bases: TGCGCCAGCAGCCCAACCCTAACCGGTCGGGCGACCCAGTACTTC.

The chain combines TRBV6-1 with TRBJ2-3; D may match TRBD1 or TRBD2 (6 bases each). CDR3 length: 15 amino acids. Germline loops: CDR1 MNHNS, CDR2 SASEGT. The V end was cut by 7 bases, the J end by 4 bases, with 18 bases between. The CDR3 DNA follows: TGTGCCAGCACCCACCCGGGGGCCGAGGCAGATACGCAGTATTTT. Protein product: CASTHPGAEADTQYF.

The table lists this clonotype with many counts. J is TRBJ2-7 and V is TRBV27; possible D gene TRBD1, 6 bases. V was cut by 5 bases and J by 2 bases, with 10 bases left in between. Germline V gene lookup returns CDR1 MNHEY and CDR2 SMNVEV (reference sequence). CDR3 length: 13 amino acids. CDR3 DNA: TGTGCCAGCAGTCCGGACAGAGCCTACGAGCAGTACTTC. Residues: CASSPDRAYEQYF.

This clonotype was picked up a small number of times. The chain uses TRBV28 and TRBJ2-1, with D perhaps matching TRBD1 (6 bases). CDR1 is MDHEN and CDR2 is SYDVKM in the germline V gene. V lost 0 bases and J lost 7, with 13 bases in between. This CDR3 has 15 residues. The CDR3 coding sequence is TGTGCCAGCAGTTTATGGGCCCCAGGACAGAATGAGCAGTTCTTC. As protein: CASSLWAPGQNEQFF.

This clonotype was observed a few times. The chain joins TRBV10-3 to TRBJ2-3, with 7 bases lining up with TRBD1. Trimming removed 3 bases from V and 6 bases from J; junction bases left unmatched: 9. Germline CDR1 ENHRY, CDR2 SYGVKD. The CDR3 contains 15 residues. The CDR3 is CAISESKGAGDTQYF. CDR3 bases: TGTGCCATCAGTGAATCGAAGGGGGCAGGTGATACGCAGTATTTT.

The J gene is TRBJ1-2, the V gene TRBV11-2; D not certain. The length of the CDR3 is 15 residues. The V end was cut by 1 base, the J end by 2 bases, with 11 bases between. Germline V CDR1 and CDR2: SGHAT, FQNNGV. The CDR3 region is CASSLGAGVNYGYTF. The DNA for the CDR3 is TGTGCCAGCAGCTTAGGAGCAGGTGTGAACTATGGCTACACCTTC.

The rearrangement uses TRBV7-2 and TRBJ1-4, with unresolved D. V was cut by 0 bases and J by 6 bases, with 5 bases left in between. Germline-derived CDR1 and CDR2 are SGHTA and FQGNSA. There are 13 residues in the CDR3. This chain's CDR3 is CASSLAGHEKLFF. As DNA, the CDR3 is TGTGCCAGCAGCTTAGCAGGCCATGAAAAACTGTTTTTT.

The chain recombines TRBV5-1 with TRBJ1-5; D is perhaps TRBD1 (5 bases). This CDR3 spans 14 amino acids. CDR1 and CDR2 from the germline V gene are SGHRS and YFSETQ. The V and J ends lost 3 bases and 2 bases respectively, with 9 bases between them. This CDR3 reads CASSSTGGNQPQHF. The CDR3 nucleotides read TGCGCCAGCAGCTCGACGGGGGGCAATCAGCCCCAGCATTTT.

This clonotype was seen just once. The gene calls are TRBV12-3 or TRBV12-4 and TRBJ1-4; D gene unclear. Deletions cut 7 bases from V and 8 bases from J, with 14 bases between. CDR3 length: 13 residues. In DNA, the CDR3 is TGTGCCAGCACCTCTACGACCGGGGAAAAACTGTTTTTT. Encoded protein: CASTSTTGEKLFF.